The clone carrying this T cell receptor beta chain turned up a few times. Its specificity is not known. These data come from a study of blood T cells in healthy people across ages. Study-wide points: Per-million-T-cell TCR beta diversity fell roughly linearly with age.

Together with a sample-barcoded 5' primer, a J-beta primer mix was included in a second PCR lasting roughly 6 to 12 cycles. Through a template-switch adaptor with 12 random nucleotides, each cDNA molecule received a tag. TCRdb redid the calling of the 5' RACE reads with MiXCR, one entry per CDR3 protein. The data show about 1,500,000 distinct CDR3 sequences, around 42% seen once. Individuals who donated were healthy Caucasians from Russia aged roughly 6 to 95. This CDR3 region has 17 residues. The germline gives CDR1 SEHNR, CDR2 FQNEAQ (reference sequence). The V gene end was trimmed by 2 bases and the J gene end by 4 bases; junction bases not matched to a gene: 9.

The sample taken for sequencing was blood. This receptor was identified in a woman under 30 in good health. The chain joins TRBV7-9 to TRBJ2-2; 8 nucleotides agree with TRBD2. The CDR3 DNA reads TGTGCCAGCAGCTTATCGGGGGGGTCCTTCTTCACCGGGGAGCTGTTTTTT. Amino acids: CASSLSGGSFFTGELFF.